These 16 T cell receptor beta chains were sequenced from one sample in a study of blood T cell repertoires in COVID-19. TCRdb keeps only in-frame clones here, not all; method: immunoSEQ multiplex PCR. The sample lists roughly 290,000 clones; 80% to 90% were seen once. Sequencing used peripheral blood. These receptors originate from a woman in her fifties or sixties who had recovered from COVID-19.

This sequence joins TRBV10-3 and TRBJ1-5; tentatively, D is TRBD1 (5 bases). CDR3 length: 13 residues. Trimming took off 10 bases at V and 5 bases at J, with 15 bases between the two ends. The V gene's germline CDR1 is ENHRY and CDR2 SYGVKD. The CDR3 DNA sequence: TGTGCCACCCGGGACGGGACTTATCAGCCCCAGCATTTT. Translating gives CATRDGTYQPQHF.

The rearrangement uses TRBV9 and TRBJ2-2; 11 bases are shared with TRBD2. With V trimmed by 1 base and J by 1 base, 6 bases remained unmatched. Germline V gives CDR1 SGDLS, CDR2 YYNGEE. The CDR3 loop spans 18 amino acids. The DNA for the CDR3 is TGTGCCAGCAGCGTACCCCGCACTAGCGGGAGGAACACCGGGGAGCTGTTTTTT. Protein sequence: CASSVPRTSGRNTGELFF.

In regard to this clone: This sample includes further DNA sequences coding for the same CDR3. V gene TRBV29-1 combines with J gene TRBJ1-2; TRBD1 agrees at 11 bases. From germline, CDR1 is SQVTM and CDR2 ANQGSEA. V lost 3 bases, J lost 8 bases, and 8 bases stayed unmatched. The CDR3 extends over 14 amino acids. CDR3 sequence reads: CSVEPGQGAGGYTF. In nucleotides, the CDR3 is TGCAGCGTTGAGCCCGGACAGGGGGCAGGGGGCTACACCTTC.

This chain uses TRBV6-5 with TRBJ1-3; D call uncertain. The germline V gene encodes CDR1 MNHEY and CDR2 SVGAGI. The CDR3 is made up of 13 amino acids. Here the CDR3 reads CASSESSGNTIYF. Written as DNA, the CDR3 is TGTGCGTCTTCGGAGAGCTCTGGAAACACCATATATTTT.

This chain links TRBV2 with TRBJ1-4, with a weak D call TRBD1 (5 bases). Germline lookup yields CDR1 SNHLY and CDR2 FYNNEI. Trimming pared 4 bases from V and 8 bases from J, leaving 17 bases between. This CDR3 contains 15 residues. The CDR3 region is CASSAQGTQEEKLFF. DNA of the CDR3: TGTGCCAGCAGTGCTCAGGGAACCCAGGAAGAAAAACTGTTTTTT.

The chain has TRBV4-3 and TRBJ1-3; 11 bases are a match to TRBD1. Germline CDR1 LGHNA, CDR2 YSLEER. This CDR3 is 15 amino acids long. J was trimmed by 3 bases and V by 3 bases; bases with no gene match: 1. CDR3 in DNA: TGCGCCAGCAGCCAGGGACAGGGGGGTGGAAACACCATATATTTT. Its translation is CASSQGQGGGNTIYF.

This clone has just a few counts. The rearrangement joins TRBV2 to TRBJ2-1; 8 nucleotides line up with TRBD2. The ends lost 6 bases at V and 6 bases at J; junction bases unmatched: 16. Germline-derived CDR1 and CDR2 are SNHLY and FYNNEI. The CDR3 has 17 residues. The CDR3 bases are TGTGCCAGCAGGGGGGAGCTCTTAGCGGGATGGGGCAATGAGCAGTTCTTC. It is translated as CASRGELLAGWGNEQFF.

The CDR3 loop reads CASSKGQGAYGYTF. CDR3 DNA: TGTGCCAGCAGTAAGGGACAGGGGGCATATGGCTACACCTTC. The V gene is TRBV6-5, the J gene TRBJ1-2; 12 bases map to TRBD1. V gave up 5 bases and J gave up 5 bases; unmatched junction bases: 3. The CDR3 loop spans 14 amino acids. The germline V gene has CDR1 MNHEY and CDR2 SVGAGI.

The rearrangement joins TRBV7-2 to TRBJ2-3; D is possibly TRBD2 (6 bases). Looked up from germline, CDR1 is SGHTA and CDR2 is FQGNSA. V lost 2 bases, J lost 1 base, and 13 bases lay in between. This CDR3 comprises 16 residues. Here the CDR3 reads CASSLIPGGGTDTQYF. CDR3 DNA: TGTGCCAGCAGCTTAATTCCGGGCGGGGGCACAGATACGCAGTATTTT.

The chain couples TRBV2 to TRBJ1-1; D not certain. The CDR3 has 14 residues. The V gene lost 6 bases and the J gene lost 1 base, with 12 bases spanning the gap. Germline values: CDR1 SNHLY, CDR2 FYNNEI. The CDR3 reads CASSRNRPNTEAFF. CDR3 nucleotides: TGTGCCAGCAGCAGGAATCGACCGAACACTGAAGCTTTCTTT. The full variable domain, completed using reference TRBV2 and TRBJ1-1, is EPEVTQTPSHQVTQMGQEVILRCVPISNHLYFYWYRQILGQKVEFLVSFYNNEISEKSEIFDDQFSVERPDGSNFTLKIRSTKLEDSAMYFCASSRNRPNTEAFFGQGTRLTVV.

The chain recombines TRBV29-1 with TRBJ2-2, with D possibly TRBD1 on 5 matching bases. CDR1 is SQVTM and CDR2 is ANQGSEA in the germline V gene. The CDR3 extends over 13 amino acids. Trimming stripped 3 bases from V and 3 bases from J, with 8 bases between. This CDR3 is CSVDTGYTGELFF. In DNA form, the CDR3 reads TGCAGCGTTGACACAGGCTACACCGGGGAGCTGTTTTTT.

In DNA form, the CDR3 reads TGTGCCAGCAGTCCAACCGGGGGGACAGGGTACTCTGGGGCCAACGTCCTGACTTTC. Translating gives CASSPTGGTGYSGANVLTF. This sequence joins TRBV6-2 or TRBV6-3 and TRBJ2-6, with 9 nucleotides matching TRBD1. Germline V lookup: CDR1 MNHEY, CDR2 SVGEGT. The CDR3 loop spans 19 amino acids. Germline trimming cut 5 bases from V and 0 bases from J; bases unmatched to any gene: 11.

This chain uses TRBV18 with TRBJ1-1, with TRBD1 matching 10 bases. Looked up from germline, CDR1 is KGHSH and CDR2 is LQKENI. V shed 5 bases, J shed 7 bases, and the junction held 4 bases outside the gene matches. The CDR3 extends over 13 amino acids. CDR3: CASSGQGGSEAFF. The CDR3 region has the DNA TGTGCCAGCTCAGGACAGGGGGGCAGTGAAGCTTTCTTT.

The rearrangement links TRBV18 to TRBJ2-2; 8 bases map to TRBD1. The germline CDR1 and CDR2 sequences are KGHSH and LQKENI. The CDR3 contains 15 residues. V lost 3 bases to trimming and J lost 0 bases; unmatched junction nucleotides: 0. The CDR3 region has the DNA TGTGCCAGCTCACCGACAGGGGCGAACACCGGGGAGCTGTTTTTT. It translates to CASSPTGANTGELFF.

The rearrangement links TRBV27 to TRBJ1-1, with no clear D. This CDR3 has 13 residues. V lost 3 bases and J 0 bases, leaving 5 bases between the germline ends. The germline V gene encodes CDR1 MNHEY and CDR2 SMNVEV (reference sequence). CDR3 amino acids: CASSLGLNTEAFF. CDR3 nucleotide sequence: TGTGCCAGCAGTTTGGGCCTGAACACTGAAGCTTTCTTT.

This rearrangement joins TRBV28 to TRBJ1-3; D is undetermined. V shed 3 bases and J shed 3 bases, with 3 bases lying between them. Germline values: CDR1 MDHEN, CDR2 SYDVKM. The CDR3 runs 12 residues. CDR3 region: CASSFSGNTIYF. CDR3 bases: TGTGCCAGCAGTTTTAGTGGAAACACCATATATTTT.